This is a list of T cell receptor beta chains from one sample in a study of blood T cell repertoires in COVID-19. TCRdb's copy holds only in-frame clones and misses some; the assay was immunoSEQ multiplex PCR. This sample has 70,000 to 90,000 clones, with over 65% found just once. The sequenced material came from peripheral blood. Receptors originate from a human donor in a cohort sampled during active COVID-19. CDR3s include the opening cysteine and the closing phenylalanine or tryptophan. A D gene is named only where the DNA matches it firmly. For some rows the clone size is stated as once, few or many, or as a class when expanded; others skip it.

TRBD1	TRBV7-9	TRBJ2-7	once	CASSLVGGQDSYEQYF	TGTGCCAGCAGCTTAGTTGGAGGACAGGACTCCTACGAGCAGTACTTC
.	TRBV7-9	TRBJ2-7	.	CASSWGGPSYEQYF	TGTGCCAGCAGCTGGGGAGGACCTTCGTACGAGCAGTACTTC
.	TRBV4-2	TRBJ2-4	.	CASSQDRERAKNIQYF	TGTGCCAGCAGCCAAGATCGGGAGCGGGCCAAAAACATTCAGTACTTC
.	TRBV11-1	TRBJ2-5	.	CASSFGFRETQYF	TGTGCCAGCAGCTTTGGCTTTCGAGAGACCCAGTACTTC
TRBD1	TRBV29-1	TRBJ2-1	.	CSVEGQGPSKQFF	TGCAGCGTTGAGGGACAGGGCCCGTCGAAGCAGTTCTTC
.	TRBV3-1/TRBV3-2	TRBJ1-6	few	CASSQGGLNSPLHF	TGTGCCAGCAGCCAAGGTGGGCTAAATTCACCCCTCCACTTT
TRBD1	TRBV6-5	TRBJ2-7	.	CASITTTGVEYF	TGTGCCAGCATCACAACGACAGGGGTGGAGTACTTC
.	TRBV2	TRBJ2-6	.	CASSDQGVGANVLTF	TGTGCCAGCAGTGATCAAGGGGTCGGGGCCAACGTCCTGACTTTC
TRBD1	TRBV9	TRBJ1-1	.	CASSARDRDLNTEAFF	TGTGCCAGCAGCGCCCGGGACAGGGACCTGAACACTGAAGCTTTCTTT
TRBD2	TRBV2	TRBJ2-5	.	CASSREREGLETQYF	TGTGCCAGCAGCCGCGAGCGGGAGGGCCTCGAGACCCAGTACTTC
.	TRBV7-3	TRBJ1-1	.	CASSDGTTEAFF	TGTGCCAGCAGCGACGGGACAACTGAAGCTTTCTTT
TRBD1	TRBV5-6	TRBJ1-1	.	CASSSYRDRDEAFF	TGTGCCAGCAGCTCCTACCGGGACAGGGATGAAGCTTTCTTT
TRBD1	TRBV7-2	TRBJ2-2	.	CASSYRTGTGELFF	TGTGCCAGCAGCTACCGGACAGGGACCGGGGAGCTGTTTTTT
.	TRBV2	TRBJ1-3	once	CASSGNRWLGNTIYF	TGTGCCAGCAGCGGGAACCGTTGGTTGGGGAACACCATATATTTT
TRBD2	TRBV28	TRBJ2-7	.	CASSAGTSGRYEQYF	TGTGCCAGCAGTGCTGGGACTAGCGGGAGATACGAGCAGTACTTC
TRBD1	TRBV7-9	TRBJ2-6	.	CASTPGGAAGANVLTF	TGTGCCAGCACCCCAGGGGGCGCAGCTGGGGCCAACGTCCTGACTTTC
TRBD1	TRBV4-1	TRBJ2-3	.	CASSPYGQGATDTQYF	TGCGCCAGCAGCCCTTACGGACAGGGGGCCACAGATACGCAGTATTTT
TRBD2	TRBV6-4	TRBJ2-1	.	CATAAAGGREEQFF	TGTGCCACCGCGGCAGCGGGAGGGAGGGAAGAGCAGTTCTTC
TRBD1	TRBV5-4	TRBJ2-7	.	CASSLGQGATYEQYF	TGTGCCAGCAGCTTGGGACAGGGGGCCACCTACGAGCAGTACTTC
TRBD1	TRBV6-5	TRBJ1-2	.	CASRAGGTNYGYTF	TGTGCCAGCAGAGCAGGGGGCACTAACTATGGCTACACCTTC
TRBD2	TRBV5-1	TRBJ2-5	.	CASSLEGRARETQYF	TGCGCCAGCAGCTTGGAAGGGAGGGCCAGGGAGACCCAGTACTTC
.	TRBV11-2	TRBJ2-7	.	CASSLAGDEGEQYF	TGTGCCAGCAGCTTAGCAGGGGATGAGGGCGAGCAGTACTTC
TRBD2	TRBV28	TRBJ2-5	.	CASSSRLAGGETQYF	TGTGCCAGCAGTTCCCGCCTAGCGGGAGGAGAGACCCAGTACTTC
TRBD1	TRBV29-1	TRBJ1-1	once	CSCGQGSTAFF	TGCAGCTGTGGACAGGGCTCCACGGCTTTCTTT
.	TRBV12-3/TRBV12-4	TRBJ2-1	.	CASSQGSEEQFF	TGTGCCAGCAGTCAGGGGTCAGAGGAGCAGTTCTTC
.	TRBV27	TRBJ2-7	.	CASSQMRAFVYEQYF	TGTGCCAGCAGCCAAATGAGGGCCTTTGTCTACGAGCAGTACTTC